The 29 T cell receptor beta chains below all came from one sample that was sequenced in a study of blood T cell repertoires in COVID-19. This table comes from immunoSEQ multiplex PCR, and its TCRdb copy is limited to in-frame clones, with some not included. The data hold some 290,000 clones, with roughly 90% observed a single time. Sequencing input: peripheral blood. The receptor source for this set is a woman between 45 and 65 years old who had recovered from COVID-19.

The rearrangement joins TRBV19 to TRBJ1-1; D not resolved. The CDR3 extends over 13 amino acids. The germline gives CDR1 LNHDA, CDR2 SQIVND (reference sequence). With 3 bases removed from V and 7 bases from J, the gap between germline ends came to 12 bases. CDR3: CASSILGVGEAFF. CDR3 coding DNA: TGTGCCAGTAGTATCCTCGGAGTAGGTGAAGCTTTCTTT.

This clone has only one observation. The chain couples TRBV19 to TRBJ2-3; 8 bases line up with TRBD1. The germline V gene has CDR1 LNHDA and CDR2 SQIVND (reference sequence). Unmatched junction bases numbered 1, after V lost 7 bases and J lost 1 base. The CDR3 runs to 13 residues. The CDR3: CASTRGRTDTQYF. Written as DNA, the CDR3 is TGTGCCAGTACCAGGGGGCGCACAGATACGCAGTATTTT.

This chain links TRBV5-1 with TRBJ1-1; the D is unclear. Germline CDR1 and CDR2: SGHRS and YFSETQ. Trimming shortened V by 8 bases and J by 1 base, and 18 bases separated the two germline ends. There are 15 residues in the CDR3. Written as DNA, the CDR3 is TGCGCCAGTGGTGGTCTCTTCGGAGGGAACACTGAAGCTTTCTTT. Translated, it gives CASGGLFGGNTEAFF.

The chain carries TRBV9 and TRBJ1-4, with 7 bases identical to TRBD1. Germline V gene lookup returns CDR1 SGDLS and CDR2 YYNGEE. V shed 7 bases and J 7 bases; nucleotides not matched to a gene: 7. CDR3 length: 13 residues. The CDR3 DNA is TGTGCCAGCGCCCGACAGGGTGGTGAAAAACTGTTTTTT. Its protein is CASARQGGEKLFF.

This clone has just one count. A read error is possible here, since a much larger clone lies one base away. The chain combines TRBV30 with TRBJ2-3, with D possibly being TRBD1 (5 bases). The CDR3 loop spans 13 amino acids. The germline V gene encodes CDR1 GTSNPN and CDR2 SVGIG (reference sequence). The V and J ends lost 6 bases and 4 bases respectively, with 14 bases between them. In DNA, the CDR3 is TGTGCCTGTGGGGCGGTAGTAGCAGATACGCAGTATTTT. Protein product: CACGAVVADTQYF.

This chain links TRBV28 with TRBJ2-2, with unresolved D. The V gene lost 8 bases and the J gene lost 7 bases, with 14 bases spanning the gap. Germline CDR1 is MDHEN and CDR2 is SYDVKM. There are 13 residues in the CDR3. The CDR3 protein is CASGFSSRGELFF. DNA for the CDR3: TGTGCCAGCGGCTTTTCGTCCCGCGGGGAGCTGTTTTTT.

The chain carries TRBV19 and TRBJ1-1, with D possibly matching TRBD1 (6 bases). Germline V gene sequence: CDR1 LNHDA, CDR2 SQIVND (reference sequence). This CDR3 is 17 amino acids long. V lost 6 bases and J lost 5, with 25 bases in between. Here the CDR3 DNA reads TGTGCCAGTAGCCTTCCCCTAACAGGGAAATGGCAGACTGAAGCTTTCTTT. Translation gives CASSLPLTGKWQTEAFF.

The J gene is TRBJ2-7, the V gene TRBV28; 9 positions agree with TRBD1. The CDR3 is made up of 16 amino acids. The V gene end was trimmed by 3 bases and the J gene end by 5 bases; junction bases not matched to a gene: 11. The V gene's germline CDR1 is MDHEN and CDR2 SYDVKM. In DNA form, the CDR3 reads TGTGCCAGCAGTTTGTATACCGGGACAGGGATTAACGAGCAGTACTTC. Encoded protein: CASSLYTGTGINEQYF.

The CDR3 loop is CASSQGAYGNTIYF. CDR3 bases: TGTGCCAGCAGTCAGGGGGCATATGGAAACACCATATATTTT. The gene calls are TRBV2 and TRBJ1-3; 8 bases map to TRBD1. The CDR3 runs 14 residues. The ends lost 5 bases at V and 3 bases at J; junction bases unmatched: 3. Per germline, CDR1 SNHLY and CDR2 FYNNEI.

The chain employs TRBV19 and TRBJ1-1; 7 bases fit TRBD1. The CDR3 is 15 amino acids. CDR1 and CDR2 (germline): LNHDA, SQIVND (reference sequence). The ends lost 2 bases at V and 1 base at J; junction bases unmatched: 4. The CDR3 DNA sequence: TGTGCCAGTAGTATACGTTCAGGGGGGAACACTGAAGCTTTCTTT. Residues: CASSIRSGGNTEAFF.

This chain joins TRBV5-1 and TRBJ1-2; 8 bases align to TRBD1. The germline CDR1 and CDR2 sequences are SGHRS and YFSETQ. The CDR3 totals 15 residues. With V trimmed by 2 bases and J by 3 bases, 6 bases remained unmatched. DNA of the CDR3: TGCGCCAGCAGCTTTTACAGGGGGAGAGACTATGGCTACACCTTC. This codes for CASSFYRGRDYGYTF.

This clone was seen a few times. This chain connects TRBV6-5 to TRBJ1-1; 7 bases match TRBD1. Per germline, CDR1 MNHEY and CDR2 SVGAGI. The CDR3 runs 13 residues. V lost 10 bases, J lost 5 bases, and 10 bases stayed unmatched. The CDR3 here is CATAGGRGTEAFF. For the CDR3, the DNA is TGTGCCACCGCAGGGGGGCGGGGAACTGAAGCTTTCTTT.

The rearrangement uses TRBV7-2 and TRBJ1-4, with D unresolved. CDR1 and CDR2 from the germline V gene are SGHTA and FQGNSA. This CDR3 spans 15 amino acids. V was cut by 2 bases and J by 8 bases, with 15 bases left in between. The CDR3 here is CASSLPGFREEKLFF. CDR3 DNA: TGTGCCAGCAGCTTACCAGGTTTCCGGGAGGAAAAACTGTTTTTT.

Comments on this clone: A junction boundary mismatches the germline segment, possibly from a read error. The rearrangement uses TRBV7-9 and TRBJ1-1, with TRBD1 matching over 9 bases. There are 15 residues in the CDR3. Germline CDR1 reads SEHNR; CDR2 reads FQNEAQ (reference sequence). The chain's CDR3 is CASTLTGGSDTEAFF. The CDR3 DNA reads as TGTGCCAGCACCTTAACAGGGGGCTCGGACACTGAAGCTTTCTTT.

V is TRBV29-1 and J is TRBJ2-7, with D possibly TRBD2 on 6 matching bases. With 6 bases removed from V and 3 bases from J, the gap between germline ends came to 12 bases. This CDR3 comprises 12 residues. CDR1 and CDR2 from the germline V gene are SQVTM and ANQGSEA. Here the CDR3 DNA reads TGCAGCGTGGCCCAGGAGGGCTACGAGCAGTACTTC. Amino acid sequence: CSVAQEGYEQYF.

The gene calls are TRBV4-2 and TRBJ2-7; the match to TRBD1 covers 8 bases. CDR1 is LGHNA and CDR2 is YNFKEQ in the germline V gene. J gave up 8 bases and V 0 bases, and 6 bases lay outside the gene matches. This CDR3 is 14 amino acids long. The CDR3 nucleotides read TGTGCCAGCAGCCAAGAAGGAACAGGGGGGAAGCAGTACTTC. Its translation: CASSQEGTGGKQYF.

The chain uses TRBV30 and TRBJ1-1; the D is unclear. V was clipped by 0 bases and J by 1 base, with 12 bases between them. This CDR3 comprises 15 residues. CDR1 and CDR2 (germline): GTSNPN, SVGIG (reference sequence). The CDR3 loop reads CAWSVRVRANTEAFF. The CDR3 bases are TGTGCCTGGAGTGTACGGGTGAGGGCGAACACTGAAGCTTTCTTT.

This chain links TRBV6-2 or TRBV6-3 with TRBJ1-2; D remains ambiguous. The CDR3 has 12 amino acids. V gave up 2 bases and J gave up 6 bases, with 7 bases separating them. Germline V lookup: CDR1 MNHEY, CDR2 SVGEGT. This chain's CDR3 is CASSYGVNGYTF. The CDR3 DNA is TGTGCCAGCAGTTACGGAGTAAATGGCTACACCTTC.

The rearrangement links TRBV5-1 to TRBJ1-6, with D hard to call. Germline loops: CDR1 SGHRS, CDR2 YFSETQ. The CDR3 contains 16 residues. Trimming pared 4 bases from V and 6 bases from J, leaving 17 bases between. DNA of the CDR3: TGCGCCAGCAGCCGTTCCTCGGCGGGCCTTAATTCACCCCTCCACTTT. Translation: CASSRSSAGLNSPLHF.

The genes are TRBV15 and TRBJ2-5; maybe TRBD2 (5 bases). This CDR3 has 14 amino acids. The germline V and J ends were trimmed by 0 bases and 4 bases, with 9 bases remaining between them. Per the germline V gene, CDR1 is LNHNV and CDR2 is YYDKDF (reference sequence). The CDR3 nucleotides read TGTGCCACCAGCAGAGAAGCTGAGGGAGAGACCCAGTACTTC. It is translated as CATSREAEGETQYF.

The rearrangement joins TRBV7-2 to TRBJ2-7, with TRBD1 identical over 8 bases. The germline CDR1 and CDR2 sequences are SGHTA and FQGNSA. CDR3 length: 15 residues. V was pared by 1 base and J by 2 bases, with 4 bases of the junction left unmatched. The CDR3 DNA follows: TGTGCCAGCAGCTTAGAAGAGACAGGGGCCTACGAGCAGTACTTC. Encoded protein: CASSLEETGAYEQYF. The full variable domain, with the rest looked up from reference TRBV7-2 and TRBJ2-7, is GAGVSQSPSNKVTEKGKDVELRCDPISGHTALYWYRQSLGQGLEFLIYFQGNSAPDKSGLPSDRFSAERTGGSVSTLTIQRTQQEDSAVYLCASSLEETGAYEQYFGPGTRLTVT.

The rearrangement links TRBV25-1 to TRBJ2-7; 11 bases are shared with TRBD1. V dropped 1 base and J dropped 6; count of bases not matched to a gene: 5. Per germline, CDR1 MGHDK and CDR2 SYGVNS. The CDR3 runs 15 residues. DNA of the CDR3: TGTGCCAGCAGTGAATCAAGGACAGGGGGCGTCGAGCAGTACTTC. Residues: CASSESRTGGVEQYF.

The rearrangement uses TRBV3-1 (or the pseudogene TRBV3-2) and TRBJ2-7; perhaps TRBD1 as D (6 bases). The germline V gene encodes CDR1 LGHDT and CDR2 YNNKEL (reference sequence). The CDR3 has 15 residues. Trimming shortened V by 1 base and J by 2 bases, and 12 bases separated the two germline ends. Written as DNA, the CDR3 is TGTGCCAGCAGCCAAGCGGTGCAGGGGCCCTACGAGCAGTACTTC. It is translated as CASSQAVQGPYEQYF.

This clone was recorded only once. The rearrangement links TRBV19 to TRBJ1-1; D remains unclear. Trimming shortened V by 9 bases and J by 0 bases, and 17 bases separated the two germline ends. There are 15 residues in the CDR3. CDR1 LNHDA and CDR2 SQIVND come from the germline V gene (reference sequence). The CDR3 loop is CASRLTTDLNTEAFF. The CDR3 DNA reads TGTGCCAGCAGACTAACCACAGACTTGAACACTGAAGCTTTCTTT.

The chain links TRBV29-1 to TRBJ1-2; 7 bases fit TRBD1. Per the germline V gene, CDR1 is SQVTM and CDR2 is ANQGSEA. This CDR3 has 14 amino acids. The trim removed 7 bases at V and 2 bases at J, leaving 10 bases unmatched. DNA for the CDR3: TGCAGCGGCACCCGACAGGGCTCCAACTATGGCTACACCTTC. Its protein is CSGTRQGSNYGYTF. The full variable domain, rest sourced from reference TRBV29-1 and TRBJ1-2, is SAVISQKPSRDICQRGTSLTIQCQVDSQVTMMFWYRQQPGQSLTLIATANQGSEATYESGFVIDKFPISRPNLTFSTLTVSNMSPEDSSIYLCSGTRQGSNYGYTFGSGTRLTVV.

This chain connects TRBV29-1 to TRBJ2-3; weak D call: TRBD1 (5 bases). Germline V CDR1 and CDR2: SQVTM, ANQGSEA. The length of the CDR3 is 14 residues. Deletions cut 5 bases from V and 3 bases from J, with 15 bases between. The CDR3 loop reads CSVLEGDRTDTQYF. CDR3 nucleotides: TGCAGCGTTCTAGAAGGGGATAGGACAGATACGCAGTATTTT.

This clone was counted between two and nine times. This rearrangement joins TRBV19 to TRBJ1-2; 8 bases match TRBD1. V lost 1 base and J lost 4; bases outside the gene matches: 5. Germline V CDR1 and CDR2: LNHDA, SQIVND (reference sequence). The CDR3 runs to 15 residues. The CDR3 DNA follows: TGTGCCAGTAGTATAGCGACAGGGGAAGGCTATGGCTACACCTTC. This sequence encodes CASSIATGEGYGYTF.

J is TRBJ2-1 and V is TRBV5-4; 11 bases align to TRBD2. The CDR3 is made up of 15 amino acids. Germline V lookup: CDR1 SGHNT, CDR2 YYREEE (reference sequence). The J segment lost 4 bases and the V segment lost 4 bases, leaving 4 bases of the junction unmatched. CDR3 coding DNA: TGTGCCAGCAGCGCCAGGACTAGCGGGTACAATGAGCAGTTCTTC. Protein sequence: CASSARTSGYNEQFF.

The chain has TRBV5-4 and TRBJ2-3; 12 bases are a match to TRBD2. Germline V gene data show CDR1 as SGHNT and CDR2 as YYREEE (reference sequence). The junction had 5 bases not matched to a gene; V was cut back by 4 bases and J by 2 bases. The CDR3 consists of 16 residues. The DNA for the CDR3 is TGTGCCAGCAGCGGGACTAGCGGGTCTGCCACAGATACGCAGTATTTT. It encodes CASSGTSGSATDTQYF.